This T cell receptor (beta chain) came from a study of cytomegalovirus exposure and HLA in healthy donors. Notes on this clone: Antigen: not known.

TCRdb's table, derived via immunoSEQ multiplex PCR, lists solely in-frame clones and lacks some. This sample has some 60,000 clones; approximately 96% occur once, and the top ten carry 0.85% to 1%. Findings of the study overall: For most TCR sequences rarity was the rule, although some public TCRs occurred in many donors. Among TCR beta chains, those listed as cytomegalovirus-associated numbered approximately 150. First-cohort TCR clusters tended to co-occur in the 120 or so validation repertoires, a later analysis found.

Germline V gene lookup returns CDR1 LNHDA and CDR2 SQIVND (reference sequence). The CDR3 covers 16 residues. The germline V and J ends were trimmed by 5 bases and 5 bases, with 18 bases remaining between them. Source material: PBMCs. The receptor was isolated from a man aged 18 to 30 in good health and CMV-seronegative. V is TRBV19 and J is TRBJ2-2; D might be TRBD1 (6 bases). CDR3 loop: CASSPSGHWATGELFF. The CDR3 DNA follows: TGTGCCAGTAGTCCCTCGGGACATTGGGCAACCGGGGAGCTGTTTTTT.